This T cell receptor beta chain was sequenced during a study of T cells after yellow fever vaccination. This clonotype showed up many times. TCRdb used MiXCR to reprocess the 5' RACE reads, holding one entry per CDR3 protein. The sample includes under 300,000 distinct CDR3 sequences, about 7% seen only once; the top ten take roughly 1%. The sequence came from a man aged 25 to 45 who received the YFV17D yellow fever vaccine. Material: CD4+ T cells sorted from PBMCs, obtained on the day of the yellow fever booster vaccination.

CDR3 sequence: CSATAAPVDTQYF. Here the CDR3 DNA reads TGCAGCGCTACAGCGGCCCCAGTGGATACGCAGTATTTT. The rearrangement joins TRBV29-1 to TRBJ2-3; TRBD2 might be the D (5 bases). CDR3 size: 13 residues. With 7 bases removed from V and 6 bases from J, the gap between germline ends came to 17 bases. The germline CDR1 and CDR2 sequences are SQVTM and ANQGSEA.